The T cell receptor (beta chain) described here comes from a study of T cell clones after liver transplantation. The CDR3 runs 14 residues. The V gene lost 3 bases and the J gene lost 9 bases, with 15 bases spanning the gap. Looked up from germline, CDR1 is LNHDA and CDR2 is SQIVND (reference sequence). The table came from immunoSEQ multiplex PCR; TCRdb's copy has only in-frame clones and leaves some out. This table has roughly 70,000 clones, around 90% appearing once. Study outcomes and limitations: A significant post-transplant drop in circulating graft-donor-reactive CD4 TCRbeta sequences occurred in most of the 8 subjects. These preliminary findings come from unstandardized post-transplant sampling times.

To note about this clone: Its antigen is not known.

This receptor was obtained from a human donor who received a liver transplant. This chain joins TRBV19 and TRBJ2-1; TRBD1 might be the D (5 bases). The input for sequencing was CD4+ T cells from blood, taken before liver transplant. This chain's CDR3 is CASSIGAERLEQFF. CDR3 bases: TGTGCCAGTAGTATTGGGGCTGAGAGGCTTGAGCAGTTCTTC. Together with reference TRBV19 and TRBJ2-1, the CDR3 gives the full variable domain: DGGITQSPKYLFRKEGQNVTLSCEQNLNHDAMYWYRQDPGQGLRLIYYSQIVNDFQKGDIAEGYSVSREKKESFPLTVTSAQKNPTAFYLCASSIGAERLEQFFGPGTRLTVL.